Below, 20 T cell receptor beta chains from the same sample are listed, as sequenced in a study of CD8+CD57+ T cells in acquired aplastic anemia. Researchers used genomic DNA as the template to profile TCR beta VDJ and CDR3. TCRdb processed the reads anew with MiXCR; each CDR3 protein has one entry. The sample lists hundreds of thousands of distinct CDR3 sequences, 56% occurring once. Individuals selected for sequencing had exhibited CD8+CD57+ cell expansion on flow cytometry. The sequenced sample was sorted CD4+, CD8+, or CD8+CD57+ T cells (not recorded which) from PBMCs. Source of these receptors: a human donor with aplastic anemia.

This clonotype was detected once. CDR3 region: CSAEQGGGEKLFF. The CDR3 DNA reads as TGCAGTGCGGAACAGGGCGGGGGTGAAAAACTGTTTTTT. The V gene is TRBV20-1, the J gene TRBJ1-4; D is perhaps TRBD1 (6 bases). Trimming pared 6 bases from V and 7 bases from J, leaving 15 bases between. Germline CDR1 is DFQATT and CDR2 is SNEGSKA (reference sequence). CDR3 size: 13 residues.

For the CDR3, the DNA is TGTGCCAGTAGTATAATTGCCACAGGGGGTTTTGCTGGAAACACCATATATTTT. It yields the protein CASSIIATGGFAGNTIYF. The rearrangement uses TRBV19 and TRBJ1-3, with 8 bases matching TRBD1. The CDR3 consists of 18 residues. The V gene's germline CDR1 is LNHDA and CDR2 SQIVND (reference sequence). The ends lost 2 bases at V and 2 bases at J; junction bases unmatched: 11.

The rearrangement links TRBV7-9 to TRBJ1-4; TRBD1 is a possible D gene (6 bases). The CDR3 is made up of 14 amino acids. In germline, CDR1 is SEHNR, CDR2 FQNEAQ (reference sequence). V was trimmed by 2 bases and J by 8 bases, leaving 12 bases between them. CDR3 region: CASSLLQGGEKLFF. The CDR3 bases are TGTGCCAGCAGCTTACTACAGGGTGGAGAAAAACTGTTTTTT.

The rearrangement links TRBV7-9 to TRBJ2-7; TRBD2 agrees at 10 bases. There are 16 residues in the CDR3. Germline CDR1 SEHNR, CDR2 FQNEAQ (reference sequence). V lost 1 base to trimming and J lost 6 bases; unmatched junction nucleotides: 9. DNA for the CDR3: TGTGCCAGCAGCTTAGGGGGGAGCGGGGGGGCCCGCGAGCAGTACTTC. Translated: CASSLGGSGGAREQYF.

With respect to this clonotype: One end of the junction does not line up with germline, which may come from a read error. The chain recombines TRBV7-8 with TRBJ2-5; perhaps TRBD2 as D (5 bases). Germline V gene data show CDR1 as SGHVS and CDR2 as FQNEAQ. This CDR3 contains 14 residues. This chain's CDR3 is CASSPLQGWETQYF. The CDR3 DNA reads TGTGCCAGCAGCCCCCTACAAGGGTGGGAGACCCAGTATTTC.

This clonotype has ten or more counts. The chain has TRBV12-3 or TRBV12-4 and TRBJ2-1, with D uncertain. The CDR3 is 11 residues long. The V gene lost 6 bases and the J gene lost 10 bases, with 10 bases spanning the gap. The CDR3 nucleotides read TGTGCCAGCAGCACCCACCTCGAGCAGTTCTTC. Translation: CASSTHLEQFF.

With respect to this clonotype: One end of the junction is discordant with germline, which a read error may explain. The CDR3 sequence is CASSLRLAGFQEAQYF. The CDR3 region has the DNA TGTGCCAGCAGCCTACGACTAGCGGGGTTTCAAGAGGCCCAGTACTTC. The V and J genes are TRBV5-4 and TRBJ2-5, with 11 bases lining up with TRBD2. CDR1 is SGHNT and CDR2 is YYREEE in the germline V gene (reference sequence). This CDR3 region has 16 residues. Complete variable domain (other parts from reference TRBV5-4 and TRBJ2-5): ETGVTQSPTHLIKTRGQQVTLRCSSQSGHNTVSWYQQALGQGPQFIFQYYREEENGRGNFPPRFSGLQFPNYSSELNVNALELDDSALYLCASSLRLAGFQEAQYFGPGTRLLVL.

The gene calls are TRBV5-1 and TRBJ1-5; D unclear. Germline assignment: CDR1 SGHRS and CDR2 YFSETQ. The CDR3 covers 19 residues. V lost 0 bases to trimming and J lost 7 bases, with 26 bases between them. The CDR3 DNA reads TGCGCCAGCAGCTTGGAAGGTTGGCAGCGGGAGAGGTACGAGCAGCCCCAGCATTTT. It translates to CASSLEGWQRERYEQPQHF. The full variable domain, its missing parts supplied by reference TRBV5-1 and TRBJ1-5, is KAGVTQTPRYLIKTRGQQVTLSCSPISGHRSVSWYQQTPGQGLQFLFEYFSETQRNKGNFPGRFSGRQFSNSRSEMNVSTLELGDSALYLCASSLEGWQRERYEQPQHFGDGTRLSIL.

The CDR3 here is CASTFRGDYGYTF. The CDR3 nucleotides read TGTGCCAGCACCTTCAGGGGTGACTATGGCTACACCTTC. This sequence joins TRBV2 and TRBJ1-2; D is possibly TRBD1 (6 bases). Looked up from germline, CDR1 is SNHLY and CDR2 is FYNNEI. This CDR3 has 13 amino acids. V was shortened by 7 bases and J by 3 bases, with 12 bases between the two germline ends.

Only one count was recorded for this clonotype. The chain has TRBV6-1 and TRBJ2-1; a weak D match, TRBD2 (6 bases). The V gene's germline CDR1 is MNHNS and CDR2 SASEGT. The V end lost 4 bases, the J end lost 12 bases, and 13 bases lay between the germline ends. The CDR3 sequence is 12 residues long. Here the CDR3 DNA reads TGTGCCAGCAGTGCTAGCGCAGATACGCAGTTCTTC. Translated, it gives CASSASADTQFF.

This clonotype was picked up a small number of times. V and J are TRBV7-9 and TRBJ2-1, with no clear D. Germline CDR1 is SEHNR and CDR2 is FQNEAQ (reference sequence). CDR3 length: 11 amino acids. With 3 bases removed from V and 6 bases from J, the gap between germline ends came to 3 bases. The CDR3 nucleotides read TGTGCCAGCAGCTTTGGCAATGAGCAGTTCTTC. Its translation: CASSFGNEQFF.

This chain uses TRBV11-1 with TRBJ2-7, with TRBD2 matching over 14 bases. The CDR3 covers 17 residues. Looked up from germline, CDR1 is SGHAT and CDR2 is FQDESV (reference sequence). J gave up 4 bases and V 5 bases, and 10 bases lay outside the gene matches. DNA of the CDR3: TGTGCCAGCAGCGGGCCCGGGACTAGCGGGAGAGGGTACGAGCAGTACTTC. This gives the protein CASSGPGTSGRGYEQYF.

V usage is TRBV19 and J usage is TRBJ2-7, with D possibly matching TRBD1 (5 bases). CDR1 and CDR2 from the germline V gene are LNHDA and SQIVND (reference sequence). The CDR3 contains 14 residues. V lost 1 base and J lost 7, with 14 bases in between. The CDR3 is CASSIAAGQNEQYF. Written as DNA, the CDR3 is TGTGCCAGTAGTATAGCCGCAGGGCAGAATGAGCAGTACTTC. Full variable domain (rest looked up from reference TRBV19 and TRBJ2-7): DGGITQSPKYLFRKEGQNVTLSCEQNLNHDAMYWYRQDPGQGLRLIYYSQIVNDFQKGDIAEGYSVSREKKESFPLTVTSAQKNPTAFYLCASSIAAGQNEQYFGPGTRLTVT.

This clonotype was observed a single time. This rearrangement joins TRBV12-3 or TRBV12-4 to TRBJ1-2; D is unresolved. CDR3 length equals 12 residues. V shed 4 bases and J shed 9 bases, with 12 bases lying between them. Here the CDR3 reads CASSSFVDRYTF. DNA for the CDR3: TGTGCCAGCAGTTCTTTTGTGGATCGCTACACCTTC.

This clonotype was observed at least ten times. The CDR3 loop is CASRGTSGAGANVLTF. CDR3 sequence (DNA): TGTGCCAGCAGGGGGACTAGCGGGGCTGGGGCCAACGTCCTGACTTTC. The gene calls are TRBV7-3 and TRBJ2-6; TRBD2 agrees at 13 bases. This CDR3 contains 16 residues. CDR1 is SGHTA, CDR2 FQGTGA, per germline. After removal of 6 bases from V and 2 bases from J, the junction contained 1 base not matched to a gene.

This sequence joins TRBV29-1 and TRBJ2-3; 9 bases fit TRBD1. With V trimmed by 7 bases and J by 2 bases, 10 bases remained unmatched. Germline V gene sequence: CDR1 SQVTM, CDR2 ANQGSEA. There are 15 residues in the CDR3. The CDR3 loop reads CSARTGTGTTDTQYF. CDR3 bases: TGCAGCGCCCGTACCGGGACAGGGACCACAGATACGCAGTATTTT.

This clonotype was seen repeatedly, ten times or more. The chain recombines TRBV2 with TRBJ1-4; tentatively, D is TRBD1 (5 bases). The CDR3 is made up of 15 amino acids. CDR1 SNHLY and CDR2 FYNNEI come from the germline V gene. V lost 6 bases and J lost 5, with 16 bases in between. The CDR3 sequence: CASRGQGVSNEKLFF. The CDR3 nucleotides read TGTGCCAGCAGGGGGCAGGGCGTGTCAAATGAAAAACTGTTTTTT.

The J gene is TRBJ2-1, the V gene TRBV25-1, with TRBD2 matching 7 bases. Trimming at V came to 3 bases and at J to 5 bases, leaving 13 bases not matched to a gene. Germline assignment: CDR1 MGHDK and CDR2 SYGVNS. The CDR3 has 17 amino acids. CDR3 sequence (DNA): TGTGCCAGCAGTGAGCTCGGGACCGGGACTACGCACAATGAGCAGTTCTTC. As protein: CASSELGTGTTHNEQFF.

The genes are TRBV2 and TRBJ2-5, with D perhaps TRBD1 or TRBD2 (5 bases each). The better agreement between TRBJ2-7 and the DNA end casts doubt on the J call. Germline V gene sequence: CDR1 SNHLY, CDR2 FYNNEI. This CDR3 spans 14 amino acids. In DNA form, the CDR3 reads TGTGCCAGCAGGATACCGGGACGCACCTACGAGCAGTACTTC. Amino acid sequence: CASRIPGRTYEQYF.

The table lists this clonotype with a few counts. The V call is TRBV18, the J call TRBJ1-4; tentatively, D is TRBD1 (6 bases). V gave up 4 bases and J gave up 5 bases, with 14 bases separating them. Germline CDR1 is KGHSH and CDR2 is LQKENI. The CDR3 consists of 15 residues. CDR3 sequence reads: CASSLPTGPNEKLFF. The DNA of the CDR3 is TGTGCCAGCTCACTTCCAACAGGGCCAAATGAAAAACTGTTTTTT.